Included here is one T cell receptor (beta chain) sequence, with context. Its antigen is not identified. Unique molecular identifiers had been added to the TCR beta cDNA libraries. TCRdb re-called the PCR reads through MiXCR, storing one row per CDR3 protein. The table lists hundreds of thousands of distinct CDR3 sequences, approximately 60% of them singletons. These data come from a study of post-analysis software for immune sequencing data. Study-wide findings and caveats: Patients used about 5 TRBV segments, including TRBV5-6, TRBV5-1 and TRBV20-1, more often than controls. The F measure placed samples prepared in the same batch into strongly shared clusters.

Trimming shortened V by 7 bases and J by 1 base, and 15 bases separated the two germline ends. Germline V lookup: CDR1 ENHRY, CDR2 SYGVKD. The CDR3 has 15 residues. Source material: blood. This chain uses TRBV10-3 with TRBJ2-3; D not certain. This TCR was recovered from a girl aged 2 to 9 with multiple sclerosis. CDR3 sequence: CAITDPSKGTDTQYF. CDR3 bases: TGTGCCATCACAGACCCCTCGAAGGGCACAGATACGCAGTATTTT.